This entry features one T cell receptor (beta chain) sequence. Through a sample-barcoded 5' primer and a J-beta primer mix, a second PCR was run for roughly 6 to 12 cycles. Using its own MiXCR run on the 5' RACE reads, TCRdb lists one record per CDR3 protein. The repertoire holds some 780,000 distinct CDR3 sequences, with roughly 56% as singletons. CDR3 size: 15 residues. V gave up 3 bases and J gave up 7 bases, with 18 bases separating them. Germline V gene lookup returns CDR1 MNHNS and CDR2 SASEGT. The data belong to a study of blood T cells in healthy people across ages. The chain links TRBV6-1 to TRBJ1-1; D ambiguous. The sequenced material came from blood. This clonotype originated in a man aged 35 to 55 in good health. CDR3 nucleotides: TGTGCCAGCAGTGATGGGCGGGAGGCTCGGGGTGAAGCTTTCTTT. Amino acid sequence: CASSDGREARGEAFF.